This T cell receptor beta chain came from a study of cytotoxic CD8 clonotypes in ibrutinib-treated CLL. Study in general: Outcomes included roughly 24 partial and 2 complete responses; after median about 68 months, roughly 14 stayed remitted and roughly 12 progressed. Study results and caveats: Age-matched healthy donor levels were exceeded by baseline clonality, which tracked circulating CD8+ T-cell counts. Sample timing was unmatched between remission and later-progressing patients; lymph nodes unstudied.

CDR3 size: 11 residues. Trimming cost V 3 bases and J 4 bases, with 4 bases left between them. Germline lookup yields CDR1 KGHSH and CDR2 LQKENI. On this clone itself: Its antigen is as yet unknown.

Depths of 1 in 200,000 to 1 in 1 million T cells were the sequencing target. The table came from immunoSEQ multiplex PCR; TCRdb's copy has only in-frame clones and leaves some out. Of about 50,000 clones in the sample, about 65% were seen once. The gene calls are TRBV18 and TRBJ2-7; D is ambiguous. The source of this sequence is a human donor with chronic lymphocytic leukemia. The sample consisted of PBMCs, taken after 12 months of ibrutinib treatment. CDR3 coding DNA: TGTGCCAGCTCACCGGGATACGAGCAGTACTTC. Its protein is CASSPGYEQYF. The full variable domain, its missing parts supplied by reference TRBV18 and TRBJ2-7, is NAGVMQNPRHLVRRRGQEARLRCSPMKGHSHVYWYRQLPEEGLKFMVYLQKENIIDESGMPKERFSAEFPKEGPSILRIQQVVRGDSAAYFCASSPGYEQYFGPGTRLTVT.